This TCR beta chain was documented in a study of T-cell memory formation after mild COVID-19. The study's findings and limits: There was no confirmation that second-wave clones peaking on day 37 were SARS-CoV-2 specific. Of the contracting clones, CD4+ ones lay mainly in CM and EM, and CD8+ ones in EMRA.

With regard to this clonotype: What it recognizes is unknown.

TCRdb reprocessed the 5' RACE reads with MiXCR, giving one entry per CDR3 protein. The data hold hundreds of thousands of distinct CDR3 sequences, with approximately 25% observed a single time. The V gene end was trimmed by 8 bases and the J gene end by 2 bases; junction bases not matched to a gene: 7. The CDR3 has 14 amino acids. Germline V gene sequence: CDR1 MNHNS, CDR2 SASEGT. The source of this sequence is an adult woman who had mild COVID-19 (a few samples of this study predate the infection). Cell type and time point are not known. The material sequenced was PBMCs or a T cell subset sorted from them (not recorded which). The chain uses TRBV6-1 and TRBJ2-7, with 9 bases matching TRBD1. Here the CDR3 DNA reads TGTGCCAGCCGGTTTGGGACAGGGCCCTACGAGCAGTACTTC. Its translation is CASRFGTGPYEQYF.